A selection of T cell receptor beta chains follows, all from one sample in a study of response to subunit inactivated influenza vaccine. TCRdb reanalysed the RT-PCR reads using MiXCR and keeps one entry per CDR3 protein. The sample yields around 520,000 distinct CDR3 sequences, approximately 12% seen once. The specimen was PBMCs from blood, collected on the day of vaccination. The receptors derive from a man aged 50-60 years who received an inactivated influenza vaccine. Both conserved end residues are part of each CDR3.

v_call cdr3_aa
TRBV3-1 CASSQVEEQFF
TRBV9 CASSDDRANTGALFF
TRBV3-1 CASTLDSGGLWTGELFF
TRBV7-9 CASSPQEAPSYEQYF
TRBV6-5 CASSYSSGNTDTQYF
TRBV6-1 CASSEGAPGLNYGYTF
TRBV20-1 CSAPRAGETDTQYF
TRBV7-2 CASRGWEGDNSPLHF
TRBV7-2 CASSLYMAGELFF
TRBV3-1 CASSQGRLAGTNEQFF
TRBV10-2 CASSEFGDSYEQYF
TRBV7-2 CASSLVSGGINEQFF
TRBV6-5 CASSYFGTSTGELFF
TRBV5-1 CASSILGQVSVDEQYF
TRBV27 CASLSAGTGATNEQFF
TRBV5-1 CASSGGQGSEKLFF
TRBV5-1 CASKRGQQNSPLHF
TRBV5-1 CASSGGTARSTSGTNEQFF
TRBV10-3 CAIKTGVDTEAFF
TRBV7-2 CASSPTGTIQYF
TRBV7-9 CASSLVGNLAKNIQYF
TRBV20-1 CSASWAGRYEQYF
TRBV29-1 CSVLKGANTGELFF
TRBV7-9 CASSLGTYQPQHF
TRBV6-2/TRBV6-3 CASSPIHGIQYF
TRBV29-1 CSVESKLSLREAFF
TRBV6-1 CASEGRKRNTGELFF
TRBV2 CASITGTGGEQYF
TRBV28 CASSLLTGANVLTF
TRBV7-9 CASSLVPGGGVDTQYF
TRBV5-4 CASSAGPSGYGYTF
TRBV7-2 CASSRTVDTIYF
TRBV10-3 CAISESAGYRGGYTF
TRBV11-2 CASSPRTGLSYNEQFF
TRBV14 CASSQGGWYQETQYF
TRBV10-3 CAITQGPYNEQFF
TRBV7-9 CASSLVFQGAKGETQYF
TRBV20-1 CSARDLGAGRTQETQYF
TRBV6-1 CASRLRPQGDVNEQFF
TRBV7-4 CASSPRYPSAAKNIQYF
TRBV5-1 CASSLDPRGSTDTQYF
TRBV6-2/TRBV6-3 CASSFWTAFNQPQHF
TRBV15 CATSRSPSVQETQYF
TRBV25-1 CASSLQGRKETQYF
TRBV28 CASQGRANTEAFF
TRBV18 CASSPYRDRVYNEQFF
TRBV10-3 CAISESDGQETQYF
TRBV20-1 CSALAGASGSLYEQYF
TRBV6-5 CASSYEVNTEAFF
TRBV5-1 CASSLGTGVGQPQHF
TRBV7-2 CASSLARGLMETQYF
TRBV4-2 CASSQTGPTDTQYF
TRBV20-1 CSALGQGNTEAFF
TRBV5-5 CASSPSIGRYEQYF